Listed below are T cell receptor beta chains from one sample, sequenced in a study of blood T cell repertoires in COVID-19. TCRdb's table, derived via immunoSEQ multiplex PCR, lists solely in-frame clones and lacks some. The sample has more than 250,000 clones; roughly 86% are singletons. Sequenced sample: peripheral blood. The receptors come from a man younger than 30 with active or convalescent COVID-19. The CDR3 runs from the conserved cysteine through the conserved F or W. A D gene is named only where the DNA matches it firmly. Expanded clones are given a class, and other clones once, few, many or no size at all.

v_gene: TRBV19
abundance: -
j_gene: TRBJ1-2
d_gene: -
len: 13
CDR3aa: CASSISSVYGYTF
CDR3nt: TGTGCCAGTAGTATAAGCAGCGTTTACGGCTACACCTTC

v_gene: TRBV5-1
abundance: -
j_gene: TRBJ2-5
d_gene: -
len: 14
CDR3aa: CASSLGQTQETQYF
CDR3nt: TGCGCCAGCAGCTTAGGACAGACCCAAGAGACCCAGTACTTC

v_gene: TRBV4-1
abundance: -
j_gene: TRBJ2-7
d_gene: TRBD1
len: 17
CDR3aa: CASSQSSAGTDSYEQYF
CDR3nt: TGCGCCAGCAGCCAAAGTTCGGCCGGGACAGACTCTTACGAGCAGTACTTC

v_gene: TRBV6-5
abundance: -
j_gene: TRBJ1-1
d_gene: -
len: 15
CDR3aa: CASSLEVSGVTEAFF
CDR3nt: TGTGCCAGCAGTCTTGAGGTATCAGGGGTGACTGAAGCTTTCTTT

v_gene: TRBV7-9
abundance: once
j_gene: TRBJ2-5
d_gene: TRBD2
len: 16
CDR3aa: CASSWFLAGAFTTQYF
CDR3nt: TGTGCCAGCAGCTGGTTTTTAGCGGGGGCCTTCACTACCCAGTACTTC

v_gene: TRBV19
abundance: -
j_gene: TRBJ2-3
d_gene: -
len: 15
CDR3aa: CASSTRGGSTDTQYF
CDR3nt: TGTGCCAGTAGTACCCGCGGCGGGAGCACAGATACGCAGTATTTT

v_gene: TRBV5-6
abundance: -
j_gene: TRBJ2-5
d_gene: TRBD1
len: 17
CDR3aa: CASSQIPGQGTQETQYF
CDR3nt: TGTGCCAGCAGCCAAATCCCGGGACAGGGGACCCAAGAGACCCAGTACTTC

v_gene: TRBV11-3
abundance: once
j_gene: TRBJ2-2
d_gene: -
len: 13
CDR3aa: CASSFAQRGELFF
CDR3nt: TGTGCCAGCAGCTTTGCCCAGCGCGGGGAGCTGTTTTTT

v_gene: TRBV19
abundance: -
j_gene: TRBJ1-5
d_gene: TRBD1
len: 14
CDR3aa: CASSNRQGIQPQHF
CDR3nt: TGTGCCAGTAGTAACCGACAGGGGATTCAGCCCCAGCATTTT

v_gene: TRBV11-3
abundance: -
j_gene: TRBJ2-1
d_gene: -
len: 15
CDR3aa: CASSFGEASYNEQFF
CDR3nt: TGTGCCAGCAGCTTTGGTGAGGCGTCCTACAATGAGCAGTTCTTC

v_gene: TRBV6-5
abundance: -
j_gene: TRBJ1-2
d_gene: -
len: 14
CDR3aa: CASSYATVDYGYTF
CDR3nt: TGTGCCAGCAGTTACGCGACAGTGGACTATGGCTACACCTTC

v_gene: TRBV11-2
abundance: -
j_gene: TRBJ2-1
d_gene: -
len: 14
CDR3aa: CASSLRGRSGEQFF
CDR3nt: TGTGCCAGCAGCTTAAGAGGGAGGAGTGGTGAGCAGTTCTTC

v_gene: TRBV9
abundance: -
j_gene: TRBJ2-3
d_gene: -
len: 15
CDR3aa: CASSSRLATTDTQYF
CDR3nt: TGTGCCAGCAGCTCAAGACTGGCGACCACAGATACGCAGTATTTT

v_gene: TRBV27
abundance: -
j_gene: TRBJ2-7
d_gene: TRBD1
len: 14
CDR3aa: CASSPGTGQSEQYF
CDR3nt: TGTGCCAGCAGTCCCGGGACAGGGCAAAGCGAGCAGTACTTC

v_gene: TRBV7-2
abundance: -
j_gene: TRBJ2-2
d_gene: -
len: 12
CDR3aa: CASSLDFGELFF
CDR3nt: TGTGCCAGCAGCTTAGACTTCGGGGAGCTGTTTTTT

v_gene: TRBV12-3/TRBV12-4
abundance: -
j_gene: TRBJ1-2
d_gene: -
len: 13
CDR3aa: CASSFLENYGYTF
CDR3nt: TGTGCCAGCAGTTTCTTGGAGAACTATGGCTACACCTTC

v_gene: TRBV28
abundance: -
j_gene: TRBJ1-6
d_gene: TRBD1
len: 13
CDR3aa: CASSRTGNSPLHF
CDR3nt: TGTGCCAGCAGTCGGACAGGGAATTCACCCCTCCACTTT

v_gene: TRBV19
abundance: -
j_gene: TRBJ2-1
d_gene: -
len: 14
CDR3aa: CASQTASSYNEQFF
CDR3nt: TGTGCCAGCCAGACAGCTAGCTCCTACAATGAGCAGTTCTTC

v_gene: TRBV7-9
abundance: once
j_gene: TRBJ1-4
d_gene: -
len: 13
CDR3aa: CASSLVEGEKLFF
CDR3nt: TGTGCCAGCAGCTTGGTCGAGGGCGAAAAACTGTTTTTT

v_gene: TRBV27
abundance: -
j_gene: TRBJ2-7
d_gene: TRBD2
len: 15
CDR3aa: CASSFSAGDSYEQYF
CDR3nt: TGTGCCAGCAGCTTCTCAGCGGGAGACTCATACGAGCAGTACTTC

v_gene: TRBV5-5
abundance: -
j_gene: TRBJ2-1
d_gene: TRBD2
len: 15
CDR3aa: CASSGLAGSRGEQFF
CDR3nt: TGTGCCAGCAGCGGACTAGCGGGGTCACGGGGTGAGCAGTTCTTC

v_gene: TRBV30
abundance: once
j_gene: TRBJ1-1
d_gene: -
len: 11
CDR3aa: CAWDRNTEAFF
CDR3nt: TGTGCCTGGGACAGGAACACTGAAGCTTTCTTT

v_gene: TRBV27
abundance: -
j_gene: TRBJ1-1
d_gene: TRBD1
len: 14
CDR3aa: CASSYGTGRTEAFF
CDR3nt: TGTGCCAGCAGTTACGGGACAGGGAGGACTGAAGCTTTCTTT